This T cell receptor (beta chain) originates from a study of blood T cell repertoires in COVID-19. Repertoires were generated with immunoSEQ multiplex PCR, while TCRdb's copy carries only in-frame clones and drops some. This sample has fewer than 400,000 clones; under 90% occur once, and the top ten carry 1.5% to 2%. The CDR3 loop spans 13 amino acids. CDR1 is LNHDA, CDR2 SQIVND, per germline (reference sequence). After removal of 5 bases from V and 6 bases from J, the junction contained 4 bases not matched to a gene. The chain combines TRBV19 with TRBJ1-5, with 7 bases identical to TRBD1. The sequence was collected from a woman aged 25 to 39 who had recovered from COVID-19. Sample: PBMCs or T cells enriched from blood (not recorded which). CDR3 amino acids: CASSDYRGQPQHF. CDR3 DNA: TGTGCCAGTAGTGACTACAGGGGTCAGCCCCAGCATTTT.